The rows below give T cell receptor beta chains drawn from one sample of a study of T cell repertoires in cytomegalovirus infection. TCRdb ran MiXCR on the reads and lists one entry per CDR3 protein. Of around 260,000 distinct CDR3 sequences in the sample, 8% to 9.5% are singletons; the top ten hold roughly 16%. Sequencing was carried out using PBMCs. All receptors derive from a human donor in good health (CMV status not recorded). Some clones in this sample may be carry-over from other donors' samples. Both conserved end residues are part of each CDR3. The D gene is left open where the match is weak. Clone size is stated in some rows and not others, as once, few, many or a class when expanded.

clone size	V gene	J gene	D gene	CDR3 protein	CDR3 DNA
NA	TRBV20-1	TRBJ2-4	NA	CSAGSTALPIAKNIQYF	TGCAGTGCCGGAAGCACAGCTTTACCGATAGCCAAAAACATTCAGTACTTC
NA	TRBV6-8	TRBJ1-1	TRBD1	CASSYSGTDSRGTEAFF	TGTGCCAGCAGTTACTCCGGGACAGACTCAAGGGGAACTGAAGCTTTCTTT
NA	TRBV7-2	TRBJ1-1	NA	CASGNRVLTEAFF	TGTGCCAGCGGGAACAGGGTGCTCACTGAAGCTTTCTTT
many	TRBV5-1	TRBJ2-3	TRBD1	CASSPEGYRGVDTQYF	TGCGCCAGCAGCCCGGAAGGTTACAGGGGGGTCGATACGCAGTATTTT
many	TRBV20-1	TRBJ2-3	NA	CSASGAWADTQYF	TGCAGTGCTAGTGGGGCGTGGGCAGATACGCAGTATTTT
NA	TRBV19	TRBJ1-2	TRBD1	CASGRTGPNYGYTF	TGTGCCAGTGGGAGGACAGGACCCAACTATGGCTACACCTTC
many	TRBV30	TRBJ1-5	NA	CAWSVNSRIQPQHF	TGTGCCTGGAGTGTTAATAGTCGGATCCAGCCCCAGCATTTT
once	TRBV27	TRBJ1-4	NA	CASSPRGGLREKLFF	TGTGCCAGCAGTCCTAGGGGGGGACTTAGGGAAAAACTGTTTTTT
few	TRBV20-1	TRBJ2-7	TRBD2	CSASSSGLGLYEQYF	TGCAGTGCTAGTTCGTCGGGACTAGGCTTGTACGAGCAGTACTTC
many	TRBV27	TRBJ1-2	NA	CASSRDAANYGYTF	TGTGCCAGCAGCCGGGACGCAGCTAACTATGGCTACACCTTC
few	TRBV6-2/TRBV6-3	TRBJ1-2	TRBD1	CASIDRDRGSYTF	TGTGCCAGCATTGACCGGGACAGGGGGAGCTACACCTTC
many	TRBV7-2	TRBJ2-1	TRBD2	CASSQGLAGTYNEQFF	TGTGCCAGCAGCCAGGGACTAGCGGGGACCTACAATGAGCAGTTCTTC
many	TRBV7-2	TRBJ2-5	TRBD2	CASSLVLAGGRETQYF	TGTGCCAGCAGCTTAGTACTAGCGGGAGGTCGGGAGACCCAGTACTTC
NA	TRBV4-2	TRBJ2-3	NA	CASSQDFSTDTQYF	TGTGCCAGCAGCCAAGATTTTTCCACAGATACGCAGTATTTT
NA	TRBV11-2	TRBJ2-7	NA	CASSLEGRGEQYF	TGTGCCAGCAGCTTAGAGGGCCGAGGCGAGCAGTACTTC
many	TRBV7-2	TRBJ1-4	TRBD1	CASSSYGTGTEKLFF	TGTGCCAGCAGCTCCTACGGGACAGGGACGGAAAAACTGTTTTTT
NA	TRBV11-2	TRBJ2-1	NA	CASSLVYSINEQFF	TGTGCCAGCAGCTTAGTGTACAGCATCAATGAGCAGTTCTTC
many	TRBV7-2	TRBJ2-5	NA	CASSSSWAQYF	TGTGCCAGCAGCTCAAGCTGGGCCCAGTACTTC
few	TRBV5-4	TRBJ2-7	TRBD1	CASSSPQGAAYEQYF	TGTGCCAGCAGCTCCCCTCAGGGGGCCGCCTACGAGCAGTACTTC
NA	TRBV18	TRBJ1-6	NA	CASSSGPAYNSPLHF	TGTGCCAGCTCTTCAGGCCCAGCCTATAATTCACCCCTCCACTTT
NA	TRBV7-3	TRBJ1-1	NA	CASSHPGGGGTEAFF	TGTGCCAGCAGCCATCCCGGCGGGGGTGGGACTGAAGCTTTCTTT
many	TRBV5-5	TRBJ1-5	NA	CASSLEFWVGVGNQPQHF	TGTGCCAGCAGCTTGGAGTTCTGGGTCGGGGTCGGCAATCAGCCCCAGCATTTT
NA	TRBV23-1	TRBJ1-5	NA	CASSPDVRVGSNQPQHF	TGCGCCAGCAGTCCGGATGTCAGGGTCGGGAGCAATCAGCCCCAGCATTTT
few	TRBV29-1	TRBJ2-1	NA	CSVGGTEQFF	TGCAGCGTTGGAGGGACTGAGCAGTTCTTC
few	TRBV20-1	TRBJ2-5	NA	CSARDQGPGAETQYF	TGCAGTGCTAGAGATCAGGGACCCGGGGCGGAGACCCAGTACTTC
many	TRBV7-2	TRBJ2-3	TRBD1	CASSFRRGSTDTQYF	TGTGCCAGCAGCTTCCGCAGGGGGAGCACAGATACGCAGTATTTT
many	TRBV7-2	TRBJ2-2	TRBD1	CASSTRQGSTGELFF	TGTGCCAGCAGCACACGACAGGGAAGCACCGGGGAGCTGTTTTTT
few	TRBV7-9	TRBJ2-5	TRBD1	CASSFGQVKETQYF	TGTGCCAGCAGCTTCGGACAGGTTAAAGAGACCCAGTACTTC
many	TRBV7-9	TRBJ2-7	NA	CASSLDPGVGYEQYF	TGTGCCAGCAGCTTAGACCCGGGAGTGGGATACGAGCAGTACTTC
NA	TRBV29-1	TRBJ1-1	NA	CSVEVGGGNTEAFF	TGCAGCGTTGAGGTTGGGGGAGGGAACACTGAAGCTTTCTTT
NA	TRBV7-2	TRBJ2-1	NA	CASSLRLASNEQFF	TGTGCCAGCAGCTTAAGGCTAGCGAGCAATGAGCAGTTCTTC
NA	TRBV6-5	TRBJ2-5	NA	CASTSSESETQYF	TGTGCCAGCACCTCTAGCGAGTCGGAGACCCAGTACTTC
many	TRBV6-1	TRBJ2-5	TRBD1	CASSLGQGEKTQYF	TGTGCCAGCAGTCTGGGACAGGGAGAGAAGACCCAGTACTTC
many	TRBV4-3	TRBJ2-3	TRBD2	CASSQDLASGITDTQYF	TGCGCCAGCAGCCAAGATCTGGCTAGCGGGATCACAGATACGCAGTATTTT
many	TRBV7-6	TRBJ2-7	NA	CASSPLGVHEQYF	TGTGCCAGCAGCCCCCTCGGGGTCCACGAGCAGTACTTC
many	TRBV6-2/TRBV6-3	TRBJ2-1	NA	CASSSRTIGQFF	TGTGCCAGCAGTTCCCGCACTATTGGGCAGTTCTTC
NA	TRBV28	TRBJ1-6	TRBD1	CASSPPGQGFESPLHF	TGTGCCAGCAGCCCCCCGGGACAGGGTTTTGAGTCACCCCTCCACTTT
many	TRBV30	TRBJ1-2	NA	CAWRWGTNYGYTF	TGTGCCTGGAGATGGGGGACGAACTATGGCTACACCTTC
NA	TRBV28	TRBJ1-2	TRBD1	CASSLPIGTAIYGYTF	TGTGCCAGCAGTTTACCGATCGGGACAGCGATCTATGGCTACACCTTC
few	TRBV3-1	TRBJ2-1	NA	CASSQDPSSYNEQFF	TGTGCCAGCAGCCAAGACCCAAGCTCCTACAATGAGCAGTTCTTC
many	TRBV19	TRBJ2-3	TRBD1	CASRDRGRRGTDTQYF	TGTGCCAGTAGAGACAGGGGGCGGAGGGGCACAGATACGCAGTATTTT
few	TRBV7-9	TRBJ2-2	NA	CASSLDWAKYTGELFF	TGTGCCAGCAGCTTAGATTGGGCCAAGTACACCGGGGAGCTGTTTTTT
many	TRBV14	TRBJ1-4	NA	CASSQDRITNEKLFF	TGTGCCAGCAGCCAAGACCGGATAACTAATGAAAAACTGTTTTTT
few	TRBV7-8	TRBJ1-5	NA	CASSSGQISNQPQHF	TGTGCCAGCAGCAGTGGACAGATCAGCAATCAGCCCCAGCATTTT
few	TRBV19	TRBJ1-6	NA	CASSRHGDNSPLHF	TGTGCCAGTAGTAGGCACGGGGACAATTCACCCCTCCACTTT
NA	TRBV27	TRBJ1-5	NA	CASSFGQFNQPQHF	TGTGCCAGCAGTTTCGGACAGTTTAATCAGCCCCAGCATTTT
many	TRBV12-3/TRBV12-4	TRBJ1-3	NA	CASSFFSEGNTIYF	TGTGCCAGCAGTTTTTTTTCTGAGGGAAACACCATATATTTT
many	TRBV7-3	TRBJ2-1	NA	CASSLGGSGGYNEQFF	TGTGCCAGCAGCTTAGGGGGTTCTGGTGGGTACAATGAGCAGTTCTTC